This T cell receptor beta chain was identified in a study of memory CD4+ T cells and cytomegalovirus serostatus. As for this clone: Its cognate antigen is unknown.

The sort gate was single viable CD3+CD4+CD8-CD45RO+ cells for memory CD4+ T cells. Donors' CMV status reflects serum IgG against pp150, pp28, p38, p52. Study-wide results and limits: The CMV-associated TCR signature appears largely within the CD4+ memory repertoire. 67 of 164 known CMV-associated TCRbeta sequences appeared in CD4+ memory.

Profiling relied on immunoSEQ multiplex PCR, and the TCRdb table lists in-frame clones only, not all of them. The sample holds 45,000 to 65,000 clones, roughly three quarters seen once. The clonotype originates from an adult in good health and CMV-seronegative. Sequencing was done on a sample of memory CD4+ T cells from blood.

CDR3 DNA: TGCGCCAGCAGCTTGGATGCAGGAGCCACTGGAAACACCATATATTTT. Residues: CASSLDAGATGNTIYF. The chain uses TRBV5-1 and TRBJ1-3; D not resolved. The CDR3 runs to 16 residues. The germline V gene has CDR1 SGHRS and CDR2 YFSETQ. Trimming cost V 0 bases and J 2 bases, with 12 bases left between them.